These 30 T cell receptor beta chains share one sample of origin, sequenced in a study of CD8+ T cells in alopecia areata. After isolation, RNA underwent reverse transcription to generate cDNA as the sequencing template. The repertoire was sequenced with immunoSEQ multiplex PCR; TCRdb's copy has only in-frame clones and lacks some. The sample records 150,000 to 200,000 clones, roughly 58% being singletons. Specified treatment: oral pan-JAK inhibitor, 5-10 mg twice daily. The sample was CD4+ T cells sorted from blood, taken between weeks 55 and 65, from a patient treated with tofacitinib. The receptor set was obtained from a human donor with alopecia areata.

This clone was seen more than once but under ten times. A much larger clonotype is one base distant, so this may be a read error. The chain carries TRBV5-6 and TRBJ2-1; TRBD2 agrees at 9 bases. V gave up 4 bases and J gave up 6 bases; unmatched junction bases: 11. There are 16 residues in the CDR3. Germline V CDR1 and CDR2: SGHDT, YYEEEE. The CDR3 sequence is CASSQAAGGLVNEQFF. CDR3 in DNA: TGTGCCAGCAGCCAGGCGGCGGGGGGGCTTGTCAATGAGCAGTTCTTC.

The chain recombines TRBV23-1 with TRBJ2-5, with TRBD2 matching over 7 bases. TRBV23-1 is sorted into the ORF group, with uncertain function. V shed 3 bases, J shed 5 bases, and the junction held 12 bases outside the gene matches. The CDR3 sequence is 16 residues long. This CDR3 reads CASSQFLSREGETQYF. CDR3 coding DNA: TGCGCCAGCAGTCAGTTCCTTTCCAGGGAGGGGGAGACCCAGTACTTC.

The V and J genes are TRBV6-5 and TRBJ1-2; D is undetermined. V was clipped by 10 bases and J by 2 bases, with 8 bases between them. CDR1 MNHEY and CDR2 SVGAGI come from the germline V gene. The CDR3 covers 11 residues. The CDR3 DNA reads as TGTGCCACCGACGGAAACTATGGCTACACCTTC. As protein: CATDGNYGYTF.

In this sample, this clone turned up many times. V usage is TRBV5-6 and J usage is TRBJ2-7; D not resolved. CDR1 is SGHDT and CDR2 is YYEEEE in the germline V gene. V was cut by 4 bases and J by 2 bases, with 10 bases left in between. This CDR3 has 13 amino acids. CDR3 residues: CASSERPPYEQYF. DNA for the CDR3: TGTGCCAGCAGCGAGCGACCGCCCTACGAGCAGTACTTC.

This clone was recorded only once. The chain joins TRBV28 to TRBJ2-1; possibly TRBD1 or TRBD2 for D (5 bases each). Trimming left V 6 bases short and J 12 bases short, with 12 bases between. CDR1 and CDR2 (germline): MDHEN, SYDVKM. This CDR3 comprises 11 residues. CDR3 region: CASRSGPWQFF. In DNA, the CDR3 is TGTGCCAGCAGATCGGGGCCATGGCAGTTCTTC.

The chain carries TRBV18 and TRBJ2-1; D ambiguous. The CDR3 is 13 residues long. Germline V gene sequence: CDR1 KGHSH, CDR2 LQKENI. V was pared by 3 bases and J by 7 bases, with 10 bases between. CDR3 protein: CASSPIFRNEQFF. The DNA for the CDR3 is TGTGCCAGCTCACCGATTTTTAGGAATGAGCAGTTCTTC.

This sequence joins TRBV25-1 and TRBJ1-2; D perhaps matches TRBD1 (5 bases). Germline values: CDR1 MGHDK, CDR2 SYGVNS. The CDR3 runs to 14 residues. Trimming took off 3 bases at V and 6 bases at J, with 14 bases between the two ends. This CDR3 reads CASSDSGTAHGYTF. CDR3 nucleotide sequence: TGTGCCAGCAGTGACTCCGGGACGGCACATGGCTACACCTTC.

V usage is TRBV18 and J usage is TRBJ1-1; 8 nucleotides match TRBD1. Trimming at V came to 2 bases and at J to 4 bases, leaving 6 bases not matched to a gene. Germline CDR1 reads KGHSH; CDR2 reads LQKENI. CDR3 length: 15 residues. The CDR3 bases are TGTGCCAGCTCACCATGGGGACAGGCTGGCACTGAAGCTTTCTTT. Translating it yields CASSPWGQAGTEAFF.

The gene calls are TRBV29-1 and TRBJ1-2, with D unresolved. The ends were cut back, 5 bases at V and 7 bases at J, with 11 bases in the middle. From germline, CDR1 is SQVTM and CDR2 ANQGSEA. This CDR3 has 11 residues. In DNA, the CDR3 is TGCAGCGTTCGGGCAGTAGGTGGCTACACCTTC. Protein sequence: CSVRAVGGYTF.

The chain is built from TRBV2 and TRBJ1-2; tentatively, D is TRBD1 (6 bases). Germline V gives CDR1 SNHLY, CDR2 FYNNEI. The V and J ends lost 6 bases and 6 bases respectively, with 11 bases between them. This CDR3 contains 12 residues. The CDR3 loop is CASRQGVNGYTF. As DNA, the CDR3 is TGTGCCAGCAGACAGGGTGTAAATGGCTACACCTTC.

V and J are TRBV29-1 and TRBJ2-3; D gene unclear. There are 14 residues in the CDR3. Germline values: CDR1 SQVTM, CDR2 ANQGSEA. V lost 7 bases, J lost 0 bases, and 14 bases lay in between. The CDR3 spells CSATYPVSTDTQYF. The CDR3 DNA is TGCAGCGCAACCTACCCGGTGAGCACAGATACGCAGTATTTT.

The J gene is TRBJ2-1, the V gene TRBV15, with D possibly matching TRBD1 (5 bases). CDR1 and CDR2 (germline): LNHNV, YYDKDF (reference sequence). The CDR3 spans 17 residues. V was cut by 2 bases and J by 0 bases, with 14 bases left in between. CDR3 in amino acids: CATSRNPRQSSYNEQFF. CDR3 in DNA: TGTGCCACCAGCAGAAATCCTAGACAGAGCTCCTACAATGAGCAGTTCTTC.

This chain uses TRBV5-1 with TRBJ1-1; a weak D match, TRBD1 (5 bases). V was cut by 2 bases and J by 4 bases, with 15 bases left in between. The CDR3 is made up of 15 amino acids. Germline lookup yields CDR1 SGHRS and CDR2 YFSETQ. CDR3 coding DNA: TGCGCCAGCAGCTTCGACAGTTCAAGGGGCACTGAAGCTTTCTTT. Amino acid sequence: CASSFDSSRGTEAFF.

The V call is TRBV20-1, the J call TRBJ1-6; D might be TRBD1 (5 bases). V lost 3 bases and J 15 bases, leaving 12 bases between the germline ends. The CDR3 covers 11 residues. CDR1 is DFQATT and CDR2 is SNEGSKA in the germline V gene (reference sequence). CDR3 sequence (DNA): TGCAGTGCTAGGAGGGGAGTTGGCCTCCACTTT. Residues: CSARRGVGLHF.

This clone has only a few counts. The chain employs TRBV29-1 and TRBJ2-3, with TRBD2 matching over 8 bases. V was clipped by 7 bases and J by 1 base; unmatched bases: 4. The CDR3 consists of 13 residues. Germline CDR1 SQVTM, CDR2 ANQGSEA. The CDR3 sequence is CSAPTSGTDTQYF. CDR3 bases: TGCAGCGCCCCGACTAGCGGCACAGATACGCAGTATTTT.

The chain uses TRBV2 and TRBJ1-4; perhaps TRBD1 as D (6 bases). Germline-derived CDR1 and CDR2 are SNHLY and FYNNEI. The ends were cut back, 7 bases at V and 3 bases at J, with 9 bases in the middle. CDR3 length: 13 residues. CDR3 bases: TGTGCCAGCAATCGGGGGCCTAATGAAAAACTGTTTTTT. It translates to CASNRGPNEKLFF.

This clone was detected only a few times. The genes are TRBV25-1 and TRBJ2-3; 10 nucleotides match TRBD2. Unmatched junction bases numbered 3, after V lost 4 bases and J lost 5 bases. There are 14 residues in the CDR3. Germline CDR1 reads MGHDK; CDR2 reads SYGVNS. The CDR3 DNA is TGTGCCAGCAGTGTTACTAGCGGGGTAGATACGCAGTATTTT. It is translated as CASSVTSGVDTQYF.

The CDR3 loop reads CSVHRWNEQFF. In DNA, the CDR3 is TGCAGCGTTCACAGGTGGAATGAGCAGTTCTTC. The chain has TRBV29-1 and TRBJ2-1, with D possibly being TRBD1 (5 bases). Germline-derived CDR1 and CDR2 are SQVTM and ANQGSEA. The CDR3 totals 11 residues. Trimming took 5 bases from V and 7 from J, leaving 9 bases between them.

On this clone itself: The sample carries other DNA sequences with the same CDR3. V gene TRBV29-1 combines with J gene TRBJ1-2, with unresolved D. Germline V gene lookup returns CDR1 SQVTM and CDR2 ANQGSEA. The CDR3 extends over 11 amino acids. V shed 4 bases and J shed 2 bases, with 5 bases lying between them. The CDR3 bases are TGCAGCGTTGGGCAGAACTATGGCTACACCTTC. Its translation is CSVGQNYGYTF.

The chain links TRBV19 to TRBJ1-1, with D possibly matching TRBD1 (5 bases). With 3 bases removed from V and 5 bases from J, the gap between germline ends came to 22 bases. This CDR3 region has 17 residues. Germline CDR1 is LNHDA and CDR2 is SQIVND (reference sequence). CDR3 protein: CASSIRPRGLSITEAFF. The DNA for the CDR3 is TGTGCCAGTAGTATTCGCCCCCGGGGGTTAAGCATTACTGAAGCTTTCTTT.

The J gene is TRBJ2-1, the V gene TRBV10-3, with TRBD1 identical over 7 bases. This CDR3 has 13 residues. Per germline, CDR1 ENHRY and CDR2 SYGVKD. After removal of 7 bases from V and 7 bases from J, the junction contained 7 bases not matched to a gene. The CDR3 DNA follows: TGTGCCATCAATGGGCAGGGGGATAATGAGCAGTTCTTC. Protein product: CAINGQGDNEQFF.

The chain carries TRBV11-2 and TRBJ2-6; D gene ambiguous. The length of the CDR3 is 17 residues. The V end was cut by 2 bases, the J end by 4 bases, with 15 bases between. The germline V gene has CDR1 SGHAT and CDR2 FQNNGV. CDR3 coding DNA: TGTGCCAGCAGCTTATATGGCTCCTACTTCGGGGCCAACGTCCTGACTTTC. Protein: CASSLYGSYFGANVLTF.

The CDR3 reads CASSYSVFMKDTEAFF. The CDR3 DNA sequence: TGTGCCAGCAGTTACTCGGTCTTCATGAAGGACACTGAAGCTTTCTTT. The chain has TRBV6-5 and TRBJ1-1; D unclear. The V end lost 0 bases, the J end lost 3 bases, and 14 bases lay between the germline ends. This CDR3 comprises 16 residues. Germline V gene sequence: CDR1 MNHEY, CDR2 SVGAGI.

The V gene is TRBV15, the J gene TRBJ1-4; D is perhaps TRBD1 (5 bases). Germline assignment: CDR1 LNHNV and CDR2 YYDKDF (reference sequence). The CDR3 totals 16 residues. Trimming took off 4 bases at V and 0 bases at J, with 12 bases between the two ends. The CDR3: CATSMGLTSTNEKLFF. The CDR3 coding sequence is TGTGCCACCAGCATGGGACTGACCTCAACTAATGAAAAACTGTTTTTT.

This clone was detected ten times or more. The CDR3, as DNA: TGTGCCAGCAGTTTCTCCCTAGCGGGGCTCTCCTACGAGCAGTACTTC. This encodes CASSFSLAGLSYEQYF. J is TRBJ2-7 and V is TRBV28; 9 positions agree with TRBD2. The CDR3 consists of 16 residues. The ends lost 3 bases at V and 0 bases at J; junction bases unmatched: 6. Germline V gene sequence: CDR1 MDHEN, CDR2 SYDVKM.

In this sample, this clone turned up a few times. This CDR3 is CASSLGQDNEQFF. Written as DNA, the CDR3 is TGCGCCAGCAGCTTGGGACAGGACAATGAGCAGTTCTTC. The chain carries TRBV5-1 and TRBJ2-1; weak D call: TRBD1 (6 bases). The CDR3 length is 13 residues. V shed 0 bases and J shed 5 bases, with 6 bases lying between them. Per germline, CDR1 SGHRS and CDR2 YFSETQ.

The chain couples TRBV29-1 to TRBJ2-3; no clear D gene. CDR3 size: 13 residues. V lost 3 bases, J lost 2 bases, and 9 bases lay in between. CDR1 is SQVTM and CDR2 is ANQGSEA in the germline V gene. CDR3 region: CSVDEALTDTQYF. CDR3 coding DNA: TGCAGCGTTGATGAGGCTCTCACAGATACGCAGTATTTT.

This chain uses TRBV29-1 with TRBJ1-5; weak D call: TRBD1 (5 bases). The CDR3 totals 14 residues. V shed 4 bases and J shed 0 bases, with 10 bases lying between them. The germline CDR1 and CDR2 sequences are SQVTM and ANQGSEA. CDR3 sequence reads: CSVAGPYSNQPQHF. The CDR3 DNA follows: TGCAGCGTTGCAGGGCCCTATAGCAATCAGCCCCAGCATTTT.

The chain recombines TRBV29-1 with TRBJ2-2; D is possibly TRBD2 (7 bases). V was pared by 8 bases and J by 4 bases, with 11 bases between. The V gene's germline CDR1 is SQVTM and CDR2 ANQGSEA. The CDR3 length is 12 residues. The chain's CDR3 is CSSRGATGELFF. In nucleotides, the CDR3 is TGCAGCTCTCGGGGGGCCACCGGGGAGCTGTTTTTT.

This chain links TRBV5-1 with TRBJ1-5; D is perhaps TRBD1 (6 bases). The germline CDR1 and CDR2 sequences are SGHRS and YFSETQ. The CDR3 sequence is 14 residues long. The V end lost 4 bases, the J end lost 3 bases, and 11 bases lay between the germline ends. This CDR3 reads CASSLTGFNQPQHF. As DNA, the CDR3 is TGCGCCAGCAGCCTGACAGGATTCAATCAGCCCCAGCATTTT.